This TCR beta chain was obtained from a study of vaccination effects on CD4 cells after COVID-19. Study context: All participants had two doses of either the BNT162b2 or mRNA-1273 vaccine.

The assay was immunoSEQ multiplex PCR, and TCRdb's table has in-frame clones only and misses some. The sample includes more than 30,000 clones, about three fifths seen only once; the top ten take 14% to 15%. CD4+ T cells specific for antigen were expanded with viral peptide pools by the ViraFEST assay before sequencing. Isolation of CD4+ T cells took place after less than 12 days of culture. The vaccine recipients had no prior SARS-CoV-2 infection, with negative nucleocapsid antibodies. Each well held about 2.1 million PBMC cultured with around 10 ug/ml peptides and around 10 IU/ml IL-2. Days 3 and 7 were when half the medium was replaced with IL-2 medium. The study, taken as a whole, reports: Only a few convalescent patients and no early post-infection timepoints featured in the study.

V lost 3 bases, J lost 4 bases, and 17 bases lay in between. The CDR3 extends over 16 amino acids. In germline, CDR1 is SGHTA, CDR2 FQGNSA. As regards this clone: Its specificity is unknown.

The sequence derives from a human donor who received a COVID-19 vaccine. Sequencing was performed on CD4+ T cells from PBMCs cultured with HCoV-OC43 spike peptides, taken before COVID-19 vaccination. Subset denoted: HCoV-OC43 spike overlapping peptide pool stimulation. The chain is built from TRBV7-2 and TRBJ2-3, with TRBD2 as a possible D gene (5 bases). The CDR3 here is CASSFTVASLADTQYF. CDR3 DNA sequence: TGTGCCAGCAGCTTTACGGTAGCTAGCTTAGCAGATACGCAGTATTTT. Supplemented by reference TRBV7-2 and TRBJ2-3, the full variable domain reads GAGVSQSPSNKVTEKGKDVELRCDPISGHTALYWYRQSLGQGLEFLIYFQGNSAPDKSGLPSDRFSAERTGGSVSTLTIQRTQQEDSAVYLCASSFTVASLADTQYFGPGTRLTVL.